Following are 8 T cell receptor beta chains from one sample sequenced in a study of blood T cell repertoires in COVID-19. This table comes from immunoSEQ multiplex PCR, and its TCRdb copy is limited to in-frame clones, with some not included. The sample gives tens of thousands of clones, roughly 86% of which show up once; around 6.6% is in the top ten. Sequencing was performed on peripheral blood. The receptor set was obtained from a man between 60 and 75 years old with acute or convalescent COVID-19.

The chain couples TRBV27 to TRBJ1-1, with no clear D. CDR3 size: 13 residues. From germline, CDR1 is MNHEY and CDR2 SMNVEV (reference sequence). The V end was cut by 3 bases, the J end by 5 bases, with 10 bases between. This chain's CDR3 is CASSLRSTTEAFF. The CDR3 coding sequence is TGTGCCAGCAGTTTGAGGAGTACGACTGAAGCTTTCTTT.

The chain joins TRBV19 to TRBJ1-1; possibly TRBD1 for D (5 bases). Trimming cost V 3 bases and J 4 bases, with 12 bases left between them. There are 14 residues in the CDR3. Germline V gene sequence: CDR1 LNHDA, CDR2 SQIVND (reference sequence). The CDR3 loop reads CASSMGSGVTEAFF. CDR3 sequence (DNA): TGTGCCAGTAGTATGGGGTCGGGGGTCACTGAAGCTTTCTTT.

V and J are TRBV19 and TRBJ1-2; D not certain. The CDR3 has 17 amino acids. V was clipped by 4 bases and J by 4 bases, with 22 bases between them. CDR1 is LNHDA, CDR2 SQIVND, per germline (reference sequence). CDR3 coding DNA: TGTGCCAGTAGTACACCCACCGACACTCTCCTGGCCTATGGCTACACCTTC. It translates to CASSTPTDTLLAYGYTF.

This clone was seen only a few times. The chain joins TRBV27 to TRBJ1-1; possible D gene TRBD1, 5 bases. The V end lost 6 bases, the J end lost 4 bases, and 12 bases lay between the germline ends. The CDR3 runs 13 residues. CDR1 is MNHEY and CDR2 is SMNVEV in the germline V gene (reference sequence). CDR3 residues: CASRPGWGTEAFF. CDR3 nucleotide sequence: TGTGCCAGCAGACCAGGGTGGGGCACTGAAGCTTTCTTT.

The CDR3 reads CASSPQQGSIYEQYF. The DNA of the CDR3 is TGTGCCAGCTCACCCCAACAGGGTTCTATCTACGAGCAGTACTTC. The gene calls are TRBV18 and TRBJ2-7; D possibly corresponds to TRBD1 (6 bases). The CDR3 extends over 15 amino acids. Germline CDR1 reads KGHSH; CDR2 reads LQKENI. The V end lost 3 bases, the J end lost 3 bases, and 15 bases lay between the germline ends.

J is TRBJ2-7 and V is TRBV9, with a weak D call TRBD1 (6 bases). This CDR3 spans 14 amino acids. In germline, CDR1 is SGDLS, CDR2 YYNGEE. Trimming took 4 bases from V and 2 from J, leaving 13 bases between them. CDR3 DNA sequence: TGTGCCAGCAGCCCGCGACAGGTCCCCTACGAGCAGTACTTC. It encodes CASSPRQVPYEQYF.

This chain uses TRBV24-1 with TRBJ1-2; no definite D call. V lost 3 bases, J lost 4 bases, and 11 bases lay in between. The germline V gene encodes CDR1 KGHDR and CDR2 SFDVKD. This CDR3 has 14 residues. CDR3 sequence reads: CATSDPGRSYGYTF. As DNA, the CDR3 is TGTGCCACCAGTGATCCCGGGAGGAGCTATGGCTACACCTTC.

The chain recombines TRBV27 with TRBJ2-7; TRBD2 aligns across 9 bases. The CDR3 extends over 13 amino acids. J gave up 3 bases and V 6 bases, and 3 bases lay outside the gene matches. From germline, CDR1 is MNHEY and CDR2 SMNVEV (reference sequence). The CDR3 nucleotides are TGTGCCAGCAGGCCTAGCGGGGACTACGAGCAGTACTTC. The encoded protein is CASRPSGDYEQYF.